This T cell receptor (beta chain) was identified during a study of shared clonotypes between healthy human individuals. Data came from immunoSEQ multiplex PCR; TCRdb stores just in-frame clones and leaves some out. The table lists approximately 2.5 million clones, 90% to 95% of them singletons. The CDR3 runs 12 residues. Trimming took off 5 bases at V and 13 bases at J, with 17 bases between the two ends. Germline-derived CDR1 and CDR2 are SQVTM and ANQGSEA. CD4+ cells underwent separation, giving CD45RA+ naive and CD45RA-negative memory subsets. The chain links TRBV29-1 to TRBJ2-2; possibly TRBD1 or TRBD2 for D (5 bases each). This clonotype was obtained from a man between 18 and 35 years old in good health. Some clones in this sample may be carry-over from other donors' samples. Input material: naive CD4+ T cells from PBMCs. The sample's subset: CD45RA+ positively selected. For the CDR3, the DNA is TGCAGCGTTCACGTGAGGGACCGGGGGCTGTTTTTT. Its translation is CSVHVRDRGLFF.